This T cell receptor beta chain was recovered during a study of T-cell memory formation after mild COVID-19. This CDR3 comprises 17 residues. Germline CDR1 and CDR2: SEHNR and FQNEAQ (reference sequence). V shed 1 base and J 4 bases; nucleotides not matched to a gene: 11. This clonotype was counted between two and nine times. Using its own MiXCR run on the 5' RACE reads, TCRdb lists one record per CDR3 protein. The sample has a few hundred thousand distinct CDR3 sequences; roughly 22% are singletons. Input material: PBMCs or a T cell subset sorted from them (not recorded which). The TCR sequence derives from an adult woman who had mild COVID-19 (a few samples of this study predate the infection). Cell type and time point are not known. The J gene is TRBJ2-7, the V gene TRBV7-9, with TRBD2 matching 9 bases. The CDR3 loop is CASSLVPPGTSFYEQYF. The CDR3 bases are TGTGCCAGCAGCTTAGTTCCCCCCGGGACTAGCTTTTACGAGCAGTACTTC.